The 13 T cell receptor beta chains below come from one sample, sequenced in a study of blood T cell repertoires in COVID-19. TCRdb keeps only in-frame clones here, not all; method: immunoSEQ multiplex PCR. The table shows about 88,000 clones, with approximately 91% occurring only once. Sequencing was done on a sample of peripheral blood. The receptors here all came from a man aged 55 to 70 with acute or convalescent COVID-19.

V is TRBV11-2 and J is TRBJ2-3; TRBD1 is a possible D gene (5 bases). This CDR3 is 16 amino acids long. V was trimmed by 3 bases and J by 0 bases, leaving 13 bases between them. Germline assignment: CDR1 SGHAT and CDR2 FQNNGV. DNA for the CDR3: TGTGCCAGCAGCTTCTCAGGGCGCGCTAGCACAGATACGCAGTATTTT. Translating it yields CASSFSGRASTDTQYF.

The chain carries TRBV19 and TRBJ1-5; TRBD1 matches 9 bases. V gave up 4 bases and J gave up 7 bases; unmatched junction bases: 17. Germline-derived CDR1 and CDR2 are LNHDA and SQIVND (reference sequence). This CDR3 has 18 amino acids. The CDR3 sequence: CASSTKTGGGLSAQPQHF. Written as DNA, the CDR3 is TGTGCCAGTAGTACGAAAACAGGGGGCGGACTCAGCGCGCAGCCCCAGCATTTT.

V usage is TRBV6-1 and J usage is TRBJ1-6; 9 positions match TRBD1. The germline V gene encodes CDR1 MNHNS and CDR2 SASEGT. CDR3 length: 16 residues. Trimming removed 2 bases from V and 13 bases from J; junction bases left unmatched: 12. This chain's CDR3 is CASSESTGTGLYPLHF. The CDR3 bases are TGTGCCAGCAGTGAATCGACAGGGACAGGGCTATATCCCCTCCACTTT.

The chain has TRBV5-1 and TRBJ1-6, with D possibly TRBD1 on 6 matching bases. Germline lookup yields CDR1 SGHRS and CDR2 YFSETQ. Trimming pared 6 bases from V and 5 bases from J, leaving 9 bases between. The CDR3 totals 13 residues. CDR3 region: CASTRGDNSPLHF. The CDR3 DNA sequence: TGCGCCAGCACCAGGGGCGATAATTCACCCCTCCACTTT.

The rearrangement uses TRBV19 and TRBJ2-2; 7 positions agree with TRBD1. The V gene end was trimmed by 3 bases and the J gene end by 0 bases; junction bases not matched to a gene: 7. Germline loops: CDR1 LNHDA, CDR2 SQIVND (reference sequence). CDR3 length equals 17 residues. The CDR3 DNA reads TGTGCCAGTAGTATCGAGTTGGACAGGACGAACACCGGGGAGCTGTTTTTT. Protein sequence: CASSIELDRTNTGELFF.

This clone was found once. The genes are TRBV2 and TRBJ1-2, with D hard to call. The CDR3 has 13 residues. Looked up from germline, CDR1 is SNHLY and CDR2 is FYNNEI. Trimming took 7 bases from V and 0 from J, leaving 9 bases between them. The CDR3 protein is CASKREANYGYTF. For the CDR3, the DNA is TGTGCCAGCAAGCGGGAAGCTAACTATGGCTACACCTTC.

The chain uses TRBV18 and TRBJ1-4; 12 nucleotides line up with TRBD1. V was pared by 4 bases and J by 7 bases, with 7 bases of the junction left unmatched. This CDR3 spans 16 amino acids. CDR1 is KGHSH and CDR2 is LQKENI in the germline V gene. The CDR3 sequence: CASSRGQGAMVEKLFF. The CDR3 DNA reads as TGTGCCAGCTCACGGGGACAGGGGGCAATGGTTGAAAAACTGTTTTTT.

This clone was seen a single time. The genes are TRBV5-1 and TRBJ2-1; D call uncertain. There are 15 residues in the CDR3. Trimming stripped 1 base from V and 0 bases from J, with 8 bases between. Germline V gene lookup returns CDR1 SGHRS and CDR2 YFSETQ. This chain's CDR3 is CASSLLVSSYNEQFF. DNA for the CDR3: TGCGCCAGCAGCTTGTTGGTTAGCTCCTACAATGAGCAGTTCTTC.

The chain carries TRBV7-2 and TRBJ1-2, with 8 bases matching TRBD1. The length of the CDR3 is 14 residues. Germline loops: CDR1 SGHTA, CDR2 FQGNSA. V gave up 1 base and J gave up 4 bases; unmatched junction bases: 2. The CDR3 protein is CASSLDQGAYGYTF. CDR3 in DNA: TGTGCCAGCAGCTTAGATCAGGGGGCCTATGGCTACACCTTC.

The chain links TRBV10-3 to TRBJ2-3; 7 bases agree with TRBD2. This CDR3 comprises 16 residues. With V trimmed by 6 bases and J by 1 base, 10 bases remained unmatched. In germline, CDR1 is ENHRY, CDR2 SYGVKD. Written as DNA, the CDR3 is TGTGCCATCAGGGCGGGAGAGGGTCTCGGCACAGATACGCAGTATTTT. Translation gives CAIRAGEGLGTDTQYF.

The chain recombines TRBV29-1 with TRBJ1-1, with TRBD1 identical over 8 bases. In germline, CDR1 is SQVTM, CDR2 ANQGSEA. This CDR3 spans 17 amino acids. Trimming took 3 bases from V and 6 from J; bases not matched to a gene: 18. Here the CDR3 DNA reads TGCAGCGTTGATGGCTGGGAGGCGGGACAGGAGGTCGCTGAAGCTTTCTTT. Translated, it gives CSVDGWEAGQEVAEAFF.

The chain has TRBV4-2 and TRBJ1-1; D gene uncertain. Germline loops: CDR1 LGHNA, CDR2 YNFKEQ. The CDR3 is 13 amino acids. V lost 6 bases, J lost 6 bases, and 14 bases lay in between. In DNA, the CDR3 is TGTGCCAGCAGTCCCGCCGGCGGCGCTGAAGCTTTCTTT. As protein: CASSPAGGAEAFF.

V gene TRBV30 combines with J gene TRBJ1-1; D perhaps matches TRBD1 (5 bases). This CDR3 contains 13 residues. Germline V gene sequence: CDR1 GTSNPN, CDR2 SVGIG (reference sequence). The V and J ends lost 0 bases and 6 bases respectively, with 11 bases between them. Here the CDR3 reads CAWSVLGAPEAFF. CDR3 in DNA: TGTGCCTGGAGTGTATTAGGGGCCCCTGAAGCTTTCTTT.